This T cell receptor (beta chain) was identified during a study of regulatory T cells in long-lasting Graves disease. With regard to this clonotype: Its matching antigen is unknown.

Building of the TCR beta libraries involved iRepertoire HTBI primers and Arm-PCR of CDR3 regions. A single record per CDR3 protein comes from TCRdb applying MiXCR to the multiplex PCR reads. The sample consists of roughly 700,000 distinct CDR3 sequences, around 32% of them appearing once. Indicated time point: persistent/refractory GD, antithyroid drugs over 5 years with positive TRAb. From RNA extracted from PBMCs, the TCR library was made. From an endocrinology department in Xi'an, China, came the patients. A peripheral blood sample, 8 to 10 milliliters in volume, was drawn into EDTA tubes. Study observations and caveats: Compared with new cases, persistent Graves' patients showed reduced TCR diversity.

The clonotype originates from a female donor with Graves disease. The material sequenced was peripheral blood mononuclear cells (PBMCs), taken when the disease was refractory, from a patient treated with antithyroid drugs.

The CDR3 coding sequence is TGTGCCACCAGCAGAGAACAGGGGAGTATAGGTGAAAAACTGTTTTTT. Protein sequence: CATSREQGSIGEKLFF. V is TRBV15 and J is TRBJ1-4, with 7 bases aligning to TRBD1. Per germline, CDR1 LNHNV and CDR2 YYDKDF (reference sequence). J was trimmed by 7 bases and V by 0 bases; bases with no gene match: 8. The CDR3 has 16 residues.